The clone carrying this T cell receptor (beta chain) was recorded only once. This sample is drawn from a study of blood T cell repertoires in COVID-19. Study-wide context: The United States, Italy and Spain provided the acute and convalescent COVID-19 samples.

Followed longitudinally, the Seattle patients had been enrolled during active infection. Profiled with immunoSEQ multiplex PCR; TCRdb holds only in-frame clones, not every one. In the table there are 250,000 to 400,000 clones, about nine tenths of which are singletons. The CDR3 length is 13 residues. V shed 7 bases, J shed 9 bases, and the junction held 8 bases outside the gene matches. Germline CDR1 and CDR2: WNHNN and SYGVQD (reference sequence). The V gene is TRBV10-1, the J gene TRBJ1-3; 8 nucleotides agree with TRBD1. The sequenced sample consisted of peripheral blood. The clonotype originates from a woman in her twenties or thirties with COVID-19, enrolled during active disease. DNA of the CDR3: TGCGCCAGCACCGGACAGGGATGGGGCACCATATATTTT. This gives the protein CASTGQGWGTIYF.